The clone carrying this TCR beta chain showed up many times. Its target is not known. At one of its ends the junction is not consistent with the germline gene, which may arise from a read error. A sample-barcoded 5' primer and a J-beta primer mix were used in a second PCR of about 7 to 12 cycles. A tag from a template-switch adaptor with 12 random nucleotides marked each cDNA molecule. TCRdb redid the calling of the 5' RACE reads with MiXCR, one entry per CDR3 protein. The sample shows 1.5 million to 2 million distinct CDR3 sequences, approximately 28% of them seen only once. This CDR3 has 14 amino acids. This record comes from a study of blood T cells in healthy people across ages. General study findings and limits: Across samples, TCR beta diversity tracked strongly with naive T cell percentage. In long-lived donors, naive CD4+ cell counts and diversity exceeded those of aged donors.

This clonotype was obtained from a woman aged 25 to 39 in good health. The sample comprised blood. The genes are TRBV12-3 or TRBV12-4 and TRBJ2-3; D is unclear. CDR3 coding DNA: TGCGCCAGCAGCTTGGAACAGCCCACAGATACGCAGTATTTT. Its protein product is CASSLEQPTDTQYF.